Given below is one T cell receptor (beta chain) in context. This clone was seen a single time. Which antigen it targets is not known. No much larger clone exists at a distance of one base, and base qualities are not known. TCR CDR3 regions were amplified from genomic DNA by multiplex PCR using the deep immunoSEQ assay. Extracted genomic DNA from each cell subset was spread evenly across all wells of several immunoSEQ 96-well plates, with each plate serving as a replicate. Each replicate PCR for sorted subsets received approximately 220 ng genomic DNA, equal to roughly 29,000 T cell genomes. Purified libraries were quantified with a Qubit 3.0 fluorometer, sized on a Bioanalyzer 2100, and re-quantified with the KAPA Library Quantification kit. Every immunoSEQ 96-well plate was sequenced on a separate single-read 150-cycle Illumina NextSeq 550 flow cell. Under the source paper's analysis protocol: Because the immunoSEQ output held only junctional sequences and lacked quality scores, the filtering could not match the filtering applied to full-length reads. Sequences were annotated with PyIR, a Python wrapper for IgBLAST v1.9, using IMGT germline references to assign V/J genes and CDR3. Reads were removed for weak V/J assignments (E-value above 1e-6), missing CDR3, stop codons, out-of-frame junctions, or ambiguous translated residues. V3J clonotypes were defined as sequences sharing the same inferred V gene, J gene, and CDR3 amino acid sequence. To compute the percentage overlap between repertoires, the number of shared unique clonotypes was divided by the size of the smaller repertoire. Three approaches were used to assess repertoire richness: RTK rarefaction, the Chao1 estimator, and Recon v2.1 estimates of unobserved clonotypes. For all TCRbeta clonotypes obtained by the gDNA method from four donors, generation probabilities were computed with OLGA. Imported from immuneACCESS, the table was reduced by TCRdb to in-frame sequences with V and J called. These copies leave out some clones; in studies compared against another copy, an unresolved V gene accounts for under half, and the cause of the remainder is not known. V and J calls and clone size follow that table, whereas D and trimming were derived from the DNA. Present in this sample are 1.4 million or so clones, roughly 98.5% of which were seen just once. The leading ten clones occupy under 0.45% of the sample.

These data belong to a study of shared clonotypes between healthy human individuals (dated by TCRdb to the early 2020s). Context from the whole study: The cohort included a few men and two women between 18 and 49 years of age. For each donor, CD4 naive and CD4 memory were each run on three plates, CD8 naive on two plates, and CD8 memory on one plate. To estimate repertoire size and how much clonotypes are shared between individuals, the study performed deep sequencing of blood TCR repertoires from roughly five healthy adults. To increase sequencing depth and limit assay-specific biases, TCR repertoire library preparation and sequencing were carried out by different laboratories using diverse techniques. Between about 0.9 and 10 billion PBMCs per donor were obtained by leukapheresis. Study-level results and caveats: Estimated clonotype richness was generally larger for naive than for memory subsets. Across a few donors, around 5.4% of naive CD4, 3% to 4% of naive CD8, approximately 2.5% of memory CD4, and approximately 0.42% of memory CD8 clonotypes were shared. Even with the large sequencing depth, rarefaction of the sorted-subset datasets indicated that sequencing was incomplete. Pairwise subsampling led to the expectation that sequencing depth would affect the degree of clonotype sharing among donors. Compared with non-shared clonotypes, the clonotypes found in all four sorted-subset donors had higher generation probabilities. Sampling was restricted to blood, and TCR repertoires in tissues likely differ from the TCR repertoires found in blood. Because the study included a small number of donors, the genetic and exposure-history diversity represented was limited.

Trimming takes 6 bases from V and 8 bases from J, and the germline ends sit 11 bases apart. There are 12 amino acids in the CDR3, from cysteine to phenylalanine inclusive. The DNA shown is the 36-base CDR3, in frame from base 1. The germline V gene (reference sequence) specifies LNHNV as CDR1 and YYDKDF as CDR2. Healthy HIV-negative adults with no recently reported acute infections or vaccinations were included as donors. Only Caucasian adults living in Nashville, Tennessee, USA were represented among the donors. CD4+ T cells were enriched by magnetic negative selection; naive cells were then positively selected on CD45RA, and the negative fraction formed the memory subset. After blood collection by leukapheresis, PBMCs were isolated using Ficoll-Histopaque density gradient centrifugation and then cryopreserved in the vapor phase of liquid nitrogen. Analytical flow cytometry was used to check the purity and quantity of each magnetically sorted T cell population. Each sorted fraction had its genomic DNA isolated and then quantified by UV absorbance on a Nanodrop 2000c.

This sequence originates from a man aged 25 to 40 in good health. The chain was built from TRBV15 and TRBJ2-1, with the D gene uncertain. Source material: naive CD4+ T cells sorted from blood. The sample's cell subset or site label, decoded: CD45RA+ positively selected. Here is the DNA: TGTGCCACCAGAAAACTCCCTCATGAGCAGTTCTTC. Its amino acids are CATRKLPHEQFF.